The 2 T cell receptor beta chains given below trace back to one sample, sequenced in a study of brain T cells in children with intractable seizures. Method: immunoSEQ multiplex PCR; TCRdb's copy keeps in-frame clones and lacks some. The sample has 50,000 to 75,000 clones, 90% to 97% seen once. The sample was peripheral blood, taken at surgery. All receptors derive from a boy under two years old with focal cortical dysplasia and intractable seizures.

The chain employs TRBV28 and TRBJ2-5, with 7 bases lining up with TRBD1. CDR3 length equals 15 residues. The germline V gene has CDR1 MDHEN and CDR2 SYDVKM. After removal of 5 bases from V and 5 bases from J, the junction contained 11 bases not matched to a gene. CDR3 sequence: CASSITTGPWETQYF. The CDR3 DNA reads TGTGCCAGCAGTATCACGACAGGGCCTTGGGAGACCCAGTACTTC.

V usage is TRBV4-1 and J usage is TRBJ1-6, with 12 bases identical to TRBD1. Germline V gene sequence: CDR1 MGHRA, CDR2 YSYEKL. Losses at the gene ends were 2 bases for V and 9 bases for J; bases not matched to a gene: 8. The CDR3 spans 17 residues. CDR3 protein: CASSQSTAGQGASPLHF. The CDR3 DNA sequence: TGCGCCAGCAGCCAATCCACGGCGGGACAGGGGGCTTCACCCCTCCACTTT.